These 16 T cell receptor beta chains came from one sample sequenced in a study of T cells after yellow fever vaccination. One entry per CDR3 protein, called by TCRdb with MiXCR from the 5' RACE reads. The repertoire holds about 57,000 distinct CDR3 sequences, with about 7% as singletons. The source was CD8+ T cells sorted from PBMCs, collected 15 days after the yellow fever booster vaccination. The origin of the receptors is a young man who received the YFV17D yellow fever vaccine.

This clonotype was seen repeatedly, ten times or more. This chain joins TRBV20-1 and TRBJ1-5; D is undetermined. Germline values: CDR1 DFQATT, CDR2 SNEGSKA (reference sequence). The V end lost 5 bases, the J end lost 0 bases, and 11 bases lay between the germline ends. This CDR3 is 14 amino acids long. CDR3 amino acids: CSASRGDSNQPQHF. The CDR3 region has the DNA TGCAGTGCTTCCCGGGGAGATAGCAATCAGCCCCAGCATTTT.

This clonotype was observed many times. The chain uses TRBV23-1 and TRBJ2-5; a possible D gene is TRBD2 (5 bases). TRBV23-1 is given ORF status, its function remaining uncertain. Trimming cost V 3 bases and J 4 bases, with 15 bases left between them. The CDR3 length is 15 residues. CDR3 residues: CASSHSRGLLETQYF. CDR3 bases: TGCGCCAGCAGTCACTCCCGGGGTCTACTAGAGACCCAGTACTTC.

The chain couples TRBV24-1 to TRBJ2-1; TRBD2 agrees at 10 bases. Germline CDR1 and CDR2: KGHDR and SFDVKD. The CDR3 has 16 residues. The trim removed 7 bases at V and 10 bases at J, leaving 15 bases unmatched. This chain's CDR3 is CATRDWSASGGGEQFF. CDR3 DNA: TGTGCCACCAGGGACTGGAGTGCTAGCGGGGGTGGGGAGCAGTTCTTC.

This clonotype was counted at least ten times. V usage is TRBV30 and J usage is TRBJ1-1; maybe TRBD1 (5 bases). CDR1 is GTSNPN, CDR2 SVGIG, per germline (reference sequence). The germline V and J ends were trimmed by 4 bases and 1 base, with 10 bases remaining between them. The CDR3 runs 13 residues. CDR3 sequence (DNA): TGTGCCTGGATGCGCAGGGAGAACACTGAAGCTTTCTTT. This sequence encodes CAWMRRENTEAFF.

In its sample, this clonotype was seen many times. The V call is TRBV11-2, the J call TRBJ2-1; weak D call: TRBD1 (6 bases). This CDR3 is 17 amino acids long. Germline-derived CDR1 and CDR2 are SGHAT and FQNNGV. Trimming took off 1 base at V and 0 bases at J, with 13 bases between the two ends. The CDR3 sequence is CASSLVTGKSSYNEQFF. DNA for the CDR3: TGTGCCAGCAGCTTAGTTACAGGGAAAAGCTCCTACAATGAGCAGTTCTTC.

This clonotype has at least ten counts. This rearrangement joins TRBV9 to TRBJ2-3; D is possibly TRBD1 or TRBD2 (5 bases each). The germline V gene encodes CDR1 SGDLS and CDR2 YYNGEE. This CDR3 spans 17 amino acids. Trimming stripped 1 base from V and 4 bases from J, with 19 bases between. CDR3: CASSVSLGPRSADTQYF. In DNA form, the CDR3 reads TGTGCCAGCAGCGTATCCCTGGGACCCCGATCGGCAGATACGCAGTATTTT.

This clonotype has ten or more counts. This chain connects TRBV12-3 or TRBV12-4 to TRBJ1-5; no definite D call. Trimming stripped 7 bases from V and 9 bases from J, with 19 bases between. There are 14 residues in the CDR3. The DNA for the CDR3 is TGTGCCAGCACCCCAGGCGGGGATTTTGGGCCCCAGCATTTT. Its translation: CASTPGGDFGPQHF.

This clonotype was observed many times. The chain is built from TRBV9 and TRBJ1-1; D uncertain. V was trimmed by 3 bases and J by 0 bases, leaving 12 bases between them. The CDR3 consists of 15 residues. In germline, CDR1 is SGDLS, CDR2 YYNGEE. The CDR3 protein is CASSGGDFMNTEAFF. The CDR3 DNA reads as TGTGCCAGCAGCGGAGGCGACTTCATGAACACTGAAGCTTTCTTT.

This clonotype was detected ten times or more. CDR3 DNA: TGTGCCAGCAGCTTCCCCAGGGCGGTGGCGGACGAGCAGTACTTC. As protein: CASSFPRAVADEQYF. The chain couples TRBV11-2 to TRBJ2-7; D may be TRBD1 (5 bases). CDR1 and CDR2 (germline): SGHAT, FQNNGV. The CDR3 length is 15 residues. V gave up 3 bases and J gave up 5 bases, with 17 bases separating them.

There are many counts of this clonotype. The V gene is TRBV9, the J gene TRBJ2-3; D may match TRBD1 or TRBD2 (6 bases each). The germline V and J ends were trimmed by 1 base and 4 bases, with 13 bases remaining between them. This CDR3 spans 15 amino acids. Germline V gene lookup returns CDR1 SGDLS and CDR2 YYNGEE. CDR3: CASSVSGGGPDTQYF. The CDR3 bases are TGTGCCAGCAGCGTATCTGGAGGGGGTCCAGATACGCAGTATTTT.

The sample holds many counts of this clonotype. This rearrangement joins TRBV20-1 to TRBJ2-7; D is perhaps TRBD2 (6 bases). V was clipped by 6 bases and J by 4 bases, with 19 bases between them. This CDR3 is 14 amino acids long. CDR1 is DFQATT and CDR2 is SNEGSKA in the germline V gene (reference sequence). The CDR3 coding sequence is TGCAGTGCCTCTCCGCCGGAAGGAGGGTACGAGCAGTACTTC. Translated, it gives CSASPPEGGYEQYF.

This clonotype was found many times. The chain carries TRBV4-3 and TRBJ1-2; D remains ambiguous. The CDR3 loop spans 18 amino acids. CDR1 LGHNA and CDR2 YSLEER come from the germline V gene. V was trimmed by 4 bases and J by 4 bases, leaving 25 bases between them. The CDR3 DNA reads as TGCGCCAGCAGCCCCGATAACACCTCGGTGCCAGAGATCTATGGCTACACCTTC. Its translation is CASSPDNTSVPEIYGYTF.

Points on this clonotype: A much larger clone lies a single base off, so this may be a read error. The V gene is TRBV7-8, the J gene TRBJ2-1; D call uncertain. The DNA end lines up better with TRBJ2-7; the J call may be wrong. Germline CDR1 is SGHVS and CDR2 is FQNEAQ. CDR3 length: 16 amino acids. The CDR3 nucleotides read TGTGCCAGCAGCTTAGGACCCGAGGATGCCTACAATGAGCAGTACTTC. The encoded protein is CASSLGPEDAYNEQYF.

This clonotype was counted ten times or more. The CDR3 DNA reads TGCAGCGTTGAACCGACTAGCGAGTTCACAGATACGCAGTATTTT. It specifies CSVEPTSEFTDTQYF. V is TRBV29-1 and J is TRBJ2-3; 8 bases match TRBD2. The V segment lost 2 bases and the J segment 2 bases; nucleotides outside the gene matches: 6. The CDR3 is 15 residues long. Germline-derived CDR1 and CDR2 are SQVTM and ANQGSEA.

This clonotype has at least ten counts. The V gene is TRBV7-3, the J gene TRBJ2-2, with 7 bases lining up with TRBD1. The CDR3 has 15 residues. Trimming took 5 bases from V and 4 from J; bases not matched to a gene: 7. CDR1 and CDR2 from the germline V gene are SGHTA and FQGTGA. In nucleotides, the CDR3 is TGTGCCAGCAGCCTGGGGACAGCGCTCACCGGGGAGCTGTTTTTT. The encoded protein is CASSLGTALTGELFF.

There are many counts of this clonotype. J is TRBJ1-2 and V is TRBV7-2; 8 bases agree with TRBD1. CDR3 length equals 14 residues. The V and J ends lost 7 bases and 4 bases, in that order; junction bases with no gene match: 8. Germline CDR1 and CDR2: SGHTA and FQGNSA. CDR3 sequence: CASTEQGAFYGYTF. CDR3 sequence (DNA): TGTGCCAGCACCGAGCAGGGGGCTTTCTATGGCTACACCTTC.